A selection of T cell receptor beta chains follows, all from one sample in a study of T cells in tumors and immune-related adverse events. Assay used: immunoSEQ multiplex PCR; TCRdb lists only in-frame clones, some missing. Of approximately 650 clones listed, around 90% were seen once; the top ten hold about a tenth. The sample in question was tumor tissue, obtained from a patient treated with anti-PD-1 therapy. These receptors were obtained from a female donor with metastatic renal cell carcinoma. Both conserved end residues are part of each CDR3. D genes are given only for firm matches. Size tells how often a clone was seen (once, few, many) or the class of an expanded clone, and some rows leave it out.

CDR3 DNA	CDR3 protein	clone size	D gene	V gene	J gene
TGTGCCACCAGCAGAGGTGGGCTACTAGCCAAAAACATTCAGTACTTC	CATSRGGLLAKNIQYF	.	.	TRBV15	TRBJ2-4
TGTGCCAGCAGCTTTATCTCGGGACAGGGGTCATCACCCCTCCACTTT	CASSFISGQGSSPLHF	.	TRBD1	TRBV5-8	TRBJ1-6
TGTGCCAGCGGGACTCAAGATAGCAATCAGCCCCAGCATTTT	CASGTQDSNQPQHF	.	.	TRBV19	TRBJ1-5
TGTGCCAGCAGACCCCCTAACTATGGCTACACCTTC	CASRPPNYGYTF	.	.	TRBV28	TRBJ1-2
TGTGCCAGCAGCCGTACCGGGACTAGCGGGGTCTATGAGCAGTTCTTC	CASSRTGTSGVYEQFF	.	TRBD2	TRBV4-2	TRBJ2-1
TGTGCCAGCAGCTCAGCGGGACACCTGAACACTGAAGCTTTCTTT	CASSSAGHLNTEAFF	hyperexpanded	.	TRBV7-9	TRBJ1-1
TGCGCCAGCAGCCAAGATGAGAGACAGGGCCACTATGGCTACACCTTC	CASSQDERQGHYGYTF	.	TRBD1	TRBV4-1	TRBJ1-2
TGTGCAAGTCGCTTAAGGGCGAGCGAGAATGAGCAGTTCTTC	CASRLRASENEQFF	once	.	TRBV12-2	TRBJ2-1
TGTGCCAGTAGTCGAAGGGATTGGGGTCACAATCAGCCCCAGCATTTT	CASSRRDWGHNQPQHF	once	.	TRBV19	TRBJ1-5
TGTGCCAGCAGTGTCCAGGACCATGGCTACACCTTC	CASSVQDHGYTF	.	.	TRBV2	TRBJ1-2
TGTGCCAGCAGCGAGGGGGGACAGGGTGGTGGCTACACCTTC	CASSEGGQGGGYTF	.	TRBD1	TRBV9	TRBJ1-2
TGTGCCAGCAGTTCGCTCGGGACTCCAGAGACCCAGTACTTC	CASSSLGTPETQYF	.	.	TRBV6-6	TRBJ2-5
TGTGCCAGCAGTGAAGGGACAGCCCCCTACAATGAGCAGTTCTTC	CASSEGTAPYNEQFF	.	.	TRBV6-1	TRBJ2-1
TGTGCCAGCAGCCACTTACAGGGGCCCTCTGGAAACACCATATATTTT	CASSHLQGPSGNTIYF	.	TRBD1	TRBV14	TRBJ1-3
TGTGCCAGCAGTCACAGGGTTACTGGCTACACCTTC	CASSHRVTGYTF	.	.	TRBV28	TRBJ1-2
TGCAGTTCCGACAGAAACTATGGCTACACCTTC	CSSDRNYGYTF	.	.	TRBV20-1	TRBJ1-2
TGTGCCAGCAGTCATTCTGGACAGGCCACTGAAGCTTTCTTT	CASSHSGQATEAFF	once	TRBD1	TRBV6-1	TRBJ1-1
TGTGCCAGCAGTCCCCGTGGACTAGCGGGAGAGGTTAGTGAGCAGTTCTTC	CASSPRGLAGEVSEQFF	once	TRBD2	TRBV6-4	TRBJ2-1
TGCGCCAGCAGTGAATCGGGACAATACTACGAGCAGTACTTC	CASSESGQYYEQYF	once	.	TRBV10-2	TRBJ2-7
TGTGCCAGCAGCTTAGTGTGGGAGGACCGGAGGTATGGCTACACCTTC	CASSLVWEDRRYGYTF	few	.	TRBV7-2	TRBJ1-2
TGTGCCAGCAGCTATTCTGATCTTACGGTGGACAATGAGCAGTTCTTC	CASSYSDLTVDNEQFF	.	.	TRBV5-6	TRBJ2-1
TGTGCCAGCTCACCATATGCAGCAATGAACACTGAAGCTTTCTTT	CASSPYAAMNTEAFF	.	.	TRBV18	TRBJ1-1
TGTGCCATTAGACCGGGCCCAGATACGCAGTATTTT	CAIRPGPDTQYF	.	.	TRBV28	TRBJ2-3
TGCAGCGTGGGCTTCCGGAACACAGATACGCAGTATTTT	CSVGFRNTDTQYF	once	.	TRBV29-1	TRBJ2-3
TGTGCCAGCAGTTACTCTTCCCTAGCGGGAGACAATGAGCAGTTCTTC	CASSYSSLAGDNEQFF	once	TRBD2	TRBV6-5	TRBJ2-1
TGCGCCAGCAGCCAAGGCCCAATAGGGGGCTCTGGAAACACCATATATTTT	CASSQGPIGGSGNTIYF	.	.	TRBV4-1	TRBJ1-3
TGCGCCAGCAGCTTAGGGACAGGGGGCAATCAGCCCCAGCATTTT	CASSLGTGGNQPQHF	few	TRBD1	TRBV5-1	TRBJ1-5
TGTGCCAGCAGCCAAGGGACTAGCGGGACCAAGTACAATGAGCAGTTCTTC	CASSQGTSGTKYNEQFF	.	TRBD2	TRBV4-2	TRBJ2-1
TGTGCCAGCAGGGTTACCGTGAGCAATCAGCCCCAGCATTTT	CASRVTVSNQPQHF	.	.	TRBV6-1	TRBJ1-5
TGTGCCAGCAGCCACATTATGCGGCCGCCCAACACTGAAGCTTTCTTT	CASSHIMRPPNTEAFF	.	.	TRBV7-8	TRBJ1-1
TGTGCCAGCGCCCCAAGCACGGCACCACCCCAGGAGTATGGCTACACCTTC	CASAPSTAPPQEYGYTF	few	.	TRBV7-9	TRBJ1-2
TGCGCCAGCAGCTTGGAAACAGGCGTCTATGGCTACACCTTC	CASSLETGVYGYTF	.	.	TRBV5-1	TRBJ1-2
TGTGCCATCAGTGAAGCGGACAGGGAGGTGGATGGCTACACCTTC	CAISEADREVDGYTF	.	TRBD1	TRBV10-3	TRBJ1-2
TGTGCCAGCAGTTCTCCGGGCCGGGCGTACGAGCAGTACTTC	CASSSPGRAYEQYF	once	.	TRBV28	TRBJ2-7
TGTGCCAGCAGCTCGCTACAGGGGGCGGCCTACGAGCAGTACTTC	CASSSLQGAAYEQYF	.	TRBD1	TRBV7-8	TRBJ2-7
TGTGCCAGCAGTGACTCGAATTTGGGGACAGGAGCTGGTGGCTACACCTTC	CASSDSNLGTGAGGYTF	.	TRBD1	TRBV6-4	TRBJ1-2
TGCGCCAGCAGTTTCATAGCTAGCGGGAGTCCGTACGAGCAGTACTTC	CASSFIASGSPYEQYF	.	TRBD2	TRBV5-1	TRBJ2-7
TGTGCCAGCAGCTCTCGCGGCGGATACACTGAAGCTTTCTTT	CASSSRGGYTEAFF	.	.	TRBV7-2	TRBJ1-1
TGTGCCAGTAAGGAACAGGGGCAAAGTGAAAAACTGTTTTTT	CASKEQGQSEKLFF	.	TRBD1	TRBV19	TRBJ1-4
TGTGCCAGCAGTCAACAGGAGGGGGCTAACTATGGCTACACCTTC	CASSQQEGANYGYTF	.	.	TRBV9	TRBJ1-2
TGTGCCAGCAGTCATACAGGGGGCTGGTCTTTCGGGGAGCTGTTTTTT	CASSHTGGWSFGELFF	.	TRBD1	TRBV5-5	TRBJ2-2
TGTGCCAGCAGCCGAACCGGGACTAGCGGGGGGTTACAAGAGACCCAGTACTTC	CASSRTGTSGGLQETQYF	.	TRBD2	TRBV7-2	TRBJ2-5
TGCGCCAGCAGTCAATCCTTCCACGACCGGGACACGGAGACCTACGAGCAGTACTTC	CASSQSFHDRDTETYEQYF	.	.	TRBV23-1	TRBJ2-7
TGTGCCATCAGCGCCAGGAACTCTCCCGAGCAGTACTTC	CAISARNSPEQYF	once	.	TRBV10-3	TRBJ2-7
TGTGCCAGCAGCTTAGTAGGGGTTTTAGCGGAGACCCAGTACTTC	CASSLVGVLAETQYF	.	.	TRBV7-6	TRBJ2-5
TGTGCCAGCAGCTTAGCCGGAAGGACGGGGAGCTCCTACAATGAGCAGTTCTTC	CASSLAGRTGSSYNEQFF	.	.	TRBV7-9	TRBJ2-1
TGCGCCAGCAGCAAACTAGCGGGGGGAGACACCGGGGAGCTGTTTTTT	CASSKLAGGDTGELFF	once	TRBD2	TRBV5-1	TRBJ2-2
TGTGCCAGCAGCTTGGACTACGGCGGGGGGTCTAACACCGGGGAGCTGTTTTTT	CASSLDYGGGSNTGELFF	.	TRBD2	TRBV5-4	TRBJ2-2
TGTGCCAGCAGCCGACTAGCGGGACTACTTCGAGAGACCCAGTACTTC	CASSRLAGLLRETQYF	.	TRBD2	TRBV11-3	TRBJ2-5
TGTGCCGTGGGGACAGGGGACTCAAATCAGCCCCAGCATTTT	CAVGTGDSNQPQHF	few	TRBD1	TRBV10-3	TRBJ1-5
TGTGCCAGTAGAACACAGGGGCGGAATAATTCACCCCTCCACTTT	CASRTQGRNNSPLHF	.	TRBD1	TRBV19	TRBJ1-6
TGTGCCAGCAGTCCCCCGGTAACAGGGGGCCGGGGCGGCTACACCTTC	CASSPPVTGGRGGYTF	.	TRBD1	TRBV28	TRBJ1-2